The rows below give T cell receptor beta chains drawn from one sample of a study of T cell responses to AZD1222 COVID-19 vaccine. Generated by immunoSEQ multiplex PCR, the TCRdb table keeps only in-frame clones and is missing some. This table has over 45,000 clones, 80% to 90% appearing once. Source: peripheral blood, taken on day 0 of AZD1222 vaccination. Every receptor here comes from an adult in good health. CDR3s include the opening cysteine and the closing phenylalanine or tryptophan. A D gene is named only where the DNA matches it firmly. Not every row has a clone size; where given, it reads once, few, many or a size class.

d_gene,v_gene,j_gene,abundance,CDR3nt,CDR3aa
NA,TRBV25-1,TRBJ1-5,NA,TGTGCCAGCAGTGAATTTTTCTCTGGGGGCGTAGGCAATCAGCCCCAGCATTTT,CASSEFFSGGVGNQPQHF
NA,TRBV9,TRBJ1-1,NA,TGTGCCAGCAGCGTCACACAGGTTGAAGCTTTCTTT,CASSVTQVEAFF
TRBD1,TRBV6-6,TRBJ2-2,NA,TGTGCCAGCAGTAGACAGGGGCCGAACACCGGGGAGCTGTTTTTT,CASSRQGPNTGELFF
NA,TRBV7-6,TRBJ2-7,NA,TGTGCCAGCAGCTCGGAAAGGGGTGGAGGCTACGAGCGGTACTTC,CASSSERGGGYERYF
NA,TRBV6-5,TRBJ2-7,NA,TGTGCCAGCAGGGTCCGGCCCGCTTCCTACGAGCAGTACTTC,CASRVRPASYEQYF
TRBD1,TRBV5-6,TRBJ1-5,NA,TGTGCCAGCAGCTTGGATGGGACAGGGCCGCAGCCCCAGCATTTT,CASSLDGTGPQPQHF
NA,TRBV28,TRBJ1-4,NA,TGTGCCAGCAGTTTATGGGGGAATGAAAAACTGTTTTTT,CASSLWGNEKLFF
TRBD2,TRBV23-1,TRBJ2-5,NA,TGCGCCAGCAGTCCTTATGGAAGCCGGGGGGGCGTGTCAGAGACCCAGTACTTC,CASSPYGSRGGVSETQYF
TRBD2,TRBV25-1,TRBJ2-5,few,TGTGCCAGCAGTGAGGCTAGCGGGGGGAAGACCCAGTACTTC,CASSEASGGKTQYF
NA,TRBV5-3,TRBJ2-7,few,TGTGCCAGAAGCTTTGGGGTCTCCTACGAGCAGTACTTC,CARSFGVSYEQYF
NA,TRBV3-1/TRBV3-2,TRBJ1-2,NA,TGTGCCAGCAGCCAAAGCTCGCAGGGCTATGGCTACACCTTC,CASSQSSQGYGYTF
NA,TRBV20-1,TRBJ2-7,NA,TGCAGTGCTAATGACAGATTCTACGAGCAGTACTTC,CSANDRFYEQYF
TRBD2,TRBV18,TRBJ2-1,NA,TGTGCCAGCTCGGCAGCGGGGGTTTCCTACAATGAGCAGTTCTTC,CASSAAGVSYNEQFF
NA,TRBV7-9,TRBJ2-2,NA,TGTGCCATCCGCGGGGCATCGAACACCGGGGAGCTGTTTTTT,CAIRGASNTGELFF
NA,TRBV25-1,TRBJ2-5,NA,TGTGCCAGCAGTGGGTATCCACTCCGGGACGCCCAAGAGACCCAGTACTTC,CASSGYPLRDAQETQYF
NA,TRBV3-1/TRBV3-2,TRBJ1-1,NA,TGTGCCAGCAGCCAGACGGGACGGCCGAACACTGAAGCTTTCTTT,CASSQTGRPNTEAFF
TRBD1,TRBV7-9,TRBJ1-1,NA,TGTGCCAGCAGCTCCACAGGGGACTACACTGAAGCTTTCTTT,CASSSTGDYTEAFF
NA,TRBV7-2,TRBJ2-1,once,TGTGCCAGCAGGCCGAAGGGCGGAAGCTCCTACAATGAGCAGTTCTTC,CASRPKGGSSYNEQFF
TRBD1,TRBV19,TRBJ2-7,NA,TGTGCCAGTAGTATGGGACAGGGCGGAACCTACGAGCAGTACTTC,CASSMGQGGTYEQYF
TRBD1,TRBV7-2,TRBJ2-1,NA,TGTGCCAGCAGCCCGAGGACAGGGTCTGGGAATGAGCAGTTCTTC,CASSPRTGSGNEQFF
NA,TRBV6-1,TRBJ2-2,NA,TGTGCCAGCAGTGAAATGGCTGCAGCGAGGACCGGGGAGCTGTTTTTT,CASSEMAAARTGELFF
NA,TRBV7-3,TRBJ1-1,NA,TGTGCCAGCAGTCCTGATGGGGGGTTCATGAACACTGAAGCTTTCTTT,CASSPDGGFMNTEAFF
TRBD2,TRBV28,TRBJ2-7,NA,TGTGCCAGCAGTTTGGGCAGGGAGGGCTACGAGCAGTACTTC,CASSLGREGYEQYF
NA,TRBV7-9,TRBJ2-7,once,TGTGCCAGCAGCTTGAGTGGCCGGGACTTTTTTACCATCGGCGAGCAGTACTTC,CASSLSGRDFFTIGEQYF
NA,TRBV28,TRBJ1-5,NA,TGTGCCAGCAGTTTTCGGAATCAGCCCCAGCATTTT,CASSFRNQPQHF
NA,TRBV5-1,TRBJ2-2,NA,TGCGCCAGCAACGGTTTAGGTGACACCGGGGAGCTGTTTTTT,CASNGLGDTGELFF
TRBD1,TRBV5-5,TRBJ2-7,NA,TGTGCCAGCAGCTCCAGGGACAGGGGGCTAAACGAGCAGTACTTC,CASSSRDRGLNEQYF
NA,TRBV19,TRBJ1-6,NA,TGTGCCAGTAGTTGGCCCGGGAATTCACCCCTCCACTTT,CASSWPGNSPLHF
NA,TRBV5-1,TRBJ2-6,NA,TGCGCCAGCAGAGCGGCGGCCTCTGGGGCCAACGTCCTGACTTTC,CASRAAASGANVLTF